The T cell receptor (beta chain) under discussion was sequenced for a study of blood T cell repertoires in COVID-19. Study-level background: T cells, B-cell-depleted T cells, or PBMCs provided the cDNA or gDNA that served as material.

Study members were between roughly 18 and 100 years old and lived in 20 to 30 US regions. Cohort placement rested on clinical history that participants reported themselves. Only in-frame clones appear in the TCRdb table, and some are missing; sequencing was by immunoSEQ multiplex PCR. The table lists around 300,000 clones, 90% of them singletons. Unmatched junction bases numbered 4, after V lost 1 base and J lost 7 bases. CDR3 size: 13 residues. Germline V gene lookup returns CDR1 LGHDT and CDR2 YNNKEL (reference sequence). Specimen: PBMCs or T cells enriched from blood (not recorded which). The rearrangement uses TRBV3-1 (or the pseudogene TRBV3-2) and TRBJ2-7; 7 nucleotides line up with TRBD1. This TCR was recovered from a woman younger than 45 who had recovered from COVID-19. The CDR3 coding sequence is TGTGCCAGCAGCCAAGTTTCGACAGGGGAGCAGTACTTC. This gives the protein CASSQVSTGEQYF.